This T cell receptor (beta chain) was sequenced during a study of T-cell memory formation after mild COVID-19. Study as a whole: Largely, the TCR clusters proved donor specific.

After 5'RACE with constant-segment primers, TCR alpha and TCR beta cDNA libraries carrying sample barcodes and UMIs were obtained. TCRdb reanalysed the 5' RACE reads using MiXCR and keeps one entry per CDR3 protein. The table includes hundreds of thousands of distinct CDR3 sequences, 20% to 30% detected once. General study results and limits: Later expanders leaned CD4+, whereas day 15 to 85 contracting clones were balanced CD4/CD8. The study found contracting CD4+ clones mainly in CM and EM and contracting CD8+ clones in EMRA.

This clonotype was seen more than once but under ten times. Its antigen is not identified. The CDR3 runs to 15 residues. Trimming removed 5 bases from V and 2 bases from J; junction bases left unmatched: 4. From germline, CDR1 is KGHDR and CDR2 SFDVKD. This receptor was obtained from an adult woman who had mild COVID-19 (a few samples of this study predate the infection). Cell type and time point are not known. The chain is built from TRBV24-1 and TRBJ2-1, with 8 bases identical to TRBD2. Specimen: PBMCs or a T cell subset sorted from them (not recorded which). The CDR3: CATSAAGGAYNEQFF. CDR3 coding DNA: TGTGCCACCAGTGCCGCGGGGGGAGCCTACAATGAGCAGTTCTTC.